What follows is one T cell receptor (beta chain) and its context. What it binds is not known. With 2 bases clipped from V and 10 bases from J, the junction kept 12 bases outside the gene matches. The CDR3 is 17 amino acids. Germline CDR1 is MDHEN and CDR2 is SYDVKM. This record belongs to a study of cytomegalovirus exposure and HLA in healthy donors. Study overall: Samples from HLA-typed donors yielded 65 million to 85 million unique TCRs in an early data release. Study-wide results and limits: Altogether, 150 to 200 TCR beta chains were recorded as cytomegalovirus-associated.

A multiplex PCR was run with 60 Vbeta primers and 13 Jbeta primers. Sequencing used immunoSEQ multiplex PCR; TCRdb keeps in-frame clones, though not all of them. The data contain 150,000 to 200,000 clones, 84% of them singletons. The clonotype originates from a woman aged 45-65 years in good health and CMV-seropositive. Sequencing input: PBMCs. This chain links TRBV28 with TRBJ2-1; 12 bases agree with TRBD2. The CDR3 sequence is CASSLRFLAGGPGEQFF. As DNA, the CDR3 is TGTGCCAGCAGTTTAAGATTCCTAGCGGGGGGGCCAGGGGAGCAGTTCTTC.